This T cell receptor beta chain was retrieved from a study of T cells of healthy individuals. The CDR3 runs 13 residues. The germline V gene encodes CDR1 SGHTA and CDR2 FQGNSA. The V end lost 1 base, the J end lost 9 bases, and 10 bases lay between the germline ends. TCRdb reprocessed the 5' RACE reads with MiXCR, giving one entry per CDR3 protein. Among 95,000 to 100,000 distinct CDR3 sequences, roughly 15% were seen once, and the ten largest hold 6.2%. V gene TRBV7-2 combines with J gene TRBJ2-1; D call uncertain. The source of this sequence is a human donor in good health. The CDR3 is CASSLDHAFEQFF. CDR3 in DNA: TGTGCCAGCAGCTTAGATCACGCTTTTGAGCAGTTCTTC.